This passage covers 2 T cell receptor beta chains from one sample sequenced in a study of OX40 agonist ivuxolimab in advanced cancers. TCRdb's table, derived via immunoSEQ multiplex PCR, lists solely in-frame clones and lacks some. The data contain some 40,000 clones, about 91% of them seen just once; the ten biggest clones take up around 30%. The sample consisted of CD4+ or CD8+ T cells sorted from blood, taken in a trial of the OX40 agonist ivuxolimab. The receptors derive from an adult with an advanced solid tumor such as melanoma, head and neck, liver or kidney cancer.

This sequence joins TRBV5-6 and TRBJ2-1; unclear D gene. Germline loops: CDR1 SGHDT, CDR2 YYEEEE. Trimming removed 0 bases from V and 6 bases from J, with 7 bases in between. This CDR3 comprises 13 residues. DNA of the CDR3: TGTGCCAGCAGCTTGGAGGGCCCCAATGAGCAGTTCTTC. Translated, it gives CASSLEGPNEQFF.

The V gene is TRBV28, the J gene TRBJ2-3; 9 nucleotides match TRBD1. Germline CDR1 reads MDHEN; CDR2 reads SYDVKM. V lost 6 bases and J lost 1; bases outside the gene matches: 2. The CDR3 has 14 residues. DNA of the CDR3: TGTGCCAGCAGACGGACAGGGGGCACAGATACGCAGTATTTT. This gives the protein CASRRTGGTDTQYF.